This T cell receptor (beta chain) was retrieved from a study of Graves' ophthalmopathy and Graves' hyperthyroidism. Study-level points and caveats: Ophthalmopathy progression predictions by the model showed nearly 75% specificity and about 70% sensitivity.

Amplification of TCR beta CDR3 regions used RNA transcripts. HTBI primers were employed in first-round RT-PCR, then a second-round multiplex PCR followed. TCRdb called the multiplex PCR reads again in MiXCR, with one record for every CDR3 protein. The sample gives roughly 700,000 distinct CDR3 sequences, 40% of which show up once; 44% is in the top ten. CDR1 and CDR2 from the germline V gene are SNHLY and FYNNEI. The CDR3 totals 15 residues. Losses at the gene ends were 2 bases for V and 4 bases for J; bases not matched to a gene: 7. For this clonotype: Its specificity is unknown.

The sequenced sample consisted of peripheral blood. This sequence was found in an adult man with Graves' ophthalmopathy. The chain couples TRBV2 to TRBJ1-2, with 7 bases matching TRBD1. The DNA of the CDR3 is TGTGCCAGCAGTGAAATAAAGGGGGCTGCCTATGGCTACACCTTC. Translating gives CASSEIKGAAYGYTF. Full variable domain (outside the CDR3, taken from reference TRBV2 and TRBJ1-2): EPEVTQTPSHQVTQMGQEVILRCVPISNHLYFYWYRQILGQKVEFLVSFYNNEISEKSEIFDDQFSVERPDGSNFTLKIRSTKLEDSAMYFCASSEIKGAAYGYTFGSGTRLTVV.